Listed here is a single TCR beta chain. Its matching antigen is unknown. Between the trimmed V and J ends, which lost 4 bases and 5 bases, there was a span of 11 bases. Germline V lookup: CDR1 SEHNR, CDR2 FQNEAQ (reference sequence). The CDR3 length is 14 residues. The study used a library that attached unique molecular identifiers to individual cDNA molecules. Methods used by the authors: Per-sample TCR counts ranged from roughly 20,000 to 700,000, median around 100,000. TCRdb processed the reads anew with MiXCR; each CDR3 protein has one entry. Clone size and V and J calls follow TCRdb, not the original study. The sample carries about 120,000 distinct CDR3 sequences, 8% to 9.5% recorded once. This specimen belongs to a study of human T cells and chemical hapten exposure. Study at large: TCR yields per sample varied mostly from small pooled library volume differences. Overall study results and limits: High-frequency TCRs, those above 1 in 1000, stayed the same after DPC sensitization.

Total RNA extraction was carried out from unfractionated whole blood. This chain connects TRBV7-9 to TRBJ2-2, with D possibly TRBD2 on 6 matching bases. The sequence was obtained from a human donor in good health. Some clones in this sample may be carry-over from other donors' samples. The sequencing input was whole blood. CDR3 protein: CASSYRGRTGELFF. CDR3 sequence (DNA): TGTGCCAGCAGCTACCGGGGGAGAACCGGGGAGCTGTTTTTT.